This TCR beta chain was sequenced during a study of identical twins. Whole-study findings and limits: Model-predicted out-of-frame TCR alpha sharing fell below observed values in monozygotic twins.

The CDR3 has 14 residues. Trimming took 1 base from V and 1 from J, leaving 8 bases between them. Germline lookup yields CDR1 MNHEY and CDR2 SVGAGI. As regards this clonotype: Its antigen is unknown.

MiXCR, applied by TCRdb to the 5' RACE reads, yields one record per CDR3 protein. The sample lists 450,000 or so distinct CDR3 sequences; approximately 15% were seen once. These data were also reused for a study on yellow fever vaccine responses in identical twins. From that second work: A vaccine T cell response that seemed partly convergent and partly personalized was reported in twins.

The sample comprised CD4+ T cells sorted from blood. The clonotype was recovered from a woman under 30 in good health. The chain combines TRBV6-5 with TRBJ2-7; D unresolved. The CDR3 loop reads CASSYWQESYEQYF. CDR3 DNA sequence: TGTGCCAGCAGTTACTGGCAGGAATCCTACGAGCAGTACTTC.